The 30 T cell receptor beta chains listed next were all sequenced from one sample in a study of PD-L1 blockade in urothelial cancer. Sample time point: peripheral blood 6 weeks after treatment start. Measured with immunoSEQ multiplex PCR; TCRdb has only the in-frame clones, and not every one. The data hold around 87,000 clones, with around four fifths observed a single time. This material consisted of PBMCs, taken around atezolizumab (anti-PD-L1) treatment. These receptors all come from a man between 65 and 85 years old with urothelial cancer.

This chain joins TRBV6-5 and TRBJ2-3; D perhaps matches TRBD2 (5 bases). V was clipped by 2 bases and J by 5 bases, with 11 bases between them. The CDR3 has 14 amino acids. Germline CDR1 reads MNHEY; CDR2 reads SVGAGI. The CDR3 protein is CASSYMAGQDTQYF. CDR3 bases: TGTGCCAGCAGTTACATGGCGGGTCAAGATACGCAGTATTTT.

The rearrangement joins TRBV19 to TRBJ1-4, with 11 positions matching TRBD1. V shed 7 bases, J shed 8 bases, and the junction held 3 bases outside the gene matches. CDR3 length equals 13 residues. CDR1 and CDR2 (germline): LNHDA, SQIVND (reference sequence). This CDR3 reads CASKGTGGEKLFF. The CDR3 DNA follows: TGTGCCAGTAAAGGGACAGGGGGGGAAAAACTGTTTTTT. Based on the CDR3 plus reference TRBV19 and TRBJ1-4, the full variable domain is DGGITQSPKYLFRKEGQNVTLSCEQNLNHDAMYWYRQDPGQGLRLIYYSQIVNDFQKGDIAEGYSVSREKKESFPLTVTSAQKNPTAFYLCASKGTGGEKLFFGSGTQLSVL.

CDR3 region: CASSLARESYEQYF. The CDR3 nucleotides read TGTGCCAGCAGCTTAGCGCGGGAGTCCTACGAGCAGTACTTC. The chain employs TRBV7-2 and TRBJ2-7; 7 bases are shared with TRBD2. The CDR3 extends over 14 amino acids. V was clipped by 0 bases and J by 1 base; unmatched bases: 0. Germline CDR1 reads SGHTA; CDR2 reads FQGNSA.

V gene TRBV6-5 combines with J gene TRBJ1-4; maybe TRBD1 (6 bases). The CDR3 has 15 amino acids. Germline loops: CDR1 MNHEY, CDR2 SVGAGI. V lost 4 bases and J lost 4, with 13 bases in between. CDR3 amino acids: CASSFAGAGNEKLFF. CDR3 nucleotide sequence: TGTGCCAGCAGTTTTGCAGGGGCGGGTAATGAAAAACTGTTTTTT.

This clone was counted at least ten times. This chain uses TRBV11-3 with TRBJ2-5, with TRBD1 matching 7 bases. Germline CDR1 and CDR2: SGHNT and YENEEA. The junction had 14 bases not matched to a gene; V was cut back by 5 bases and J by 2 bases. This CDR3 has 17 amino acids. This chain's CDR3 is CASSPLTTGLIQETQYF. The CDR3 DNA sequence: TGTGCCAGCAGCCCCCTTACGACAGGGTTAATACAAGAGACCCAGTACTTC.

The rearrangement joins TRBV5-1 to TRBJ1-4, with 7 bases lining up with TRBD1. Germline V gene lookup returns CDR1 SGHRS and CDR2 YFSETQ. V trimming: 3 bases; J trimming: 7 bases; junction bases outside the gene matches: 3. The CDR3 is 13 amino acids. CDR3 coding DNA: TGCGCCAGCAGCTCCGACAGGGTTGAAAAACTGTTTTTT. It codes for CASSSDRVEKLFF. The entire variable domain, with the rest obtained from reference TRBV5-1 and TRBJ1-4, is as follows: KAGVTQTPRYLIKTRGQQVTLSCSPISGHRSVSWYQQTPGQGLQFLFEYFSETQRNKGNFPGRFSGRQFSNSRSEMNVSTLELGDSALYLCASSSDRVEKLFFGSGTQLSVL.

This sequence joins TRBV4-1 and TRBJ2-1; D is perhaps TRBD2 (5 bases). The CDR3 loop spans 17 amino acids. The V gene's germline CDR1 is MGHRA and CDR2 YSYEKL. V lost 0 bases and J lost 1, with 13 bases in between. This chain's CDR3 is CASSQDITGKSYNEQFF. The CDR3 DNA reads TGCGCCAGCAGCCAAGACATCACGGGGAAGTCCTACAATGAGCAGTTCTTC.

The V gene is TRBV7-9, the J gene TRBJ2-2, with 8 bases lining up with TRBD2. The CDR3 spans 15 residues. The V gene end was trimmed by 2 bases and the J gene end by 2 bases; junction bases not matched to a gene: 1. The germline V gene has CDR1 SEHNR and CDR2 FQNEAQ (reference sequence). The DNA of the CDR3 is TGTGCCAGCAGCTTAAGCGGGAGTAACACCGGGGAGCTGTTTTTT. Amino acids: CASSLSGSNTGELFF. Looking up the rest from reference TRBV7-9 and TRBJ2-2 gives the full variable domain: DTGVSQNPRHKITKRGQNVTFRCDPISEHNRLYWYRQTLGQGPEFLTYFQNEAQLEKSRLLSDRFSAERPKGSFSTLEIQRTEQGDSAMYLCASSLSGSNTGELFFGEGSRLTVL.

This chain links TRBV5-1 with TRBJ1-1; D not resolved. CDR1 is SGHRS, CDR2 YFSETQ, per germline. This CDR3 has 16 amino acids. V was shortened by 0 bases and J by 0 bases, with 12 bases between the two germline ends. CDR3 bases: TGCGCCAGCAGCTTGGATGGGTGGGCTATGAACACTGAAGCTTTCTTT. This sequence encodes CASSLDGWAMNTEAFF.

The rearrangement links TRBV9 to TRBJ2-1; 8 nucleotides align to TRBD1. Germline V gives CDR1 SGDLS, CDR2 YYNGEE. The length of the CDR3 is 15 residues. V trimming: 3 bases; J trimming: 4 bases; junction bases outside the gene matches: 6. This CDR3 is CASSGLDRGYNEQFF. The CDR3 region has the DNA TGTGCCAGCAGCGGGCTAGACAGGGGATACAATGAGCAGTTCTTC. Supplemented by reference TRBV9 and TRBJ2-1, the full variable domain reads DSGVTQTPKHLITATGQRVTLRCSPRSGDLSVYWYQQSLDQGLQFLIQYYNGEERAKGNILERFSAQQFPDLHSELNLSSLELGDSALYFCASSGLDRGYNEQFFGPGTRLTVL.

The chain carries TRBV7-2 and TRBJ1-3; D call uncertain. The CDR3 contains 15 residues. V lost 5 bases, J lost 0 bases, and 11 bases lay in between. Germline CDR1 is SGHTA and CDR2 is FQGNSA. As DNA, the CDR3 is TGTGCCAGCAGCCCCAGAAGTTTCTCTGGAAACACCATATATTTT. This gives the protein CASSPRSFSGNTIYF.

The J gene is TRBJ1-6, the V gene TRBV7-3, with unresolved D. The CDR3 totals 13 residues. The germline V gene has CDR1 SGHTA and CDR2 FQGTGA. V was clipped by 5 bases and J by 7 bases, with 9 bases between them. CDR3 coding DNA: TGTGCCAGCAGCCTAGACCCCAATTCACCCCTCCACTTT. Its translation: CASSLDPNSPLHF.

This rearrangement joins TRBV6-1 to TRBJ1-2, with TRBD1 matching 7 bases. V was pared by 3 bases and J by 3 bases, with 7 bases of the junction left unmatched. Germline CDR1 MNHNS, CDR2 SASEGT. The CDR3 is 15 amino acids. The CDR3 sequence: CASSDPTGQDYGYTF. In DNA form, the CDR3 reads TGTGCCAGCAGTGATCCGACAGGGCAGGACTATGGCTACACCTTC.

This clone was counted once. The chain recombines TRBV6-1 with TRBJ2-1, with 12 nucleotides matching TRBD2. The germline gives CDR1 MNHNS, CDR2 SASEGT. CDR3 length: 17 amino acids. V shed 4 bases, J shed 4 bases, and the junction held 8 bases outside the gene matches. The CDR3 DNA reads TGTGCCAGCAGTGCCGGACTAGCGGGAACAACTTACAATGAGCAGTTCTTC. As protein: CASSAGLAGTTYNEQFF.

J is TRBJ1-2 and V is TRBV19, with TRBD1 identical over 9 bases. There are 16 residues in the CDR3. V shed 6 bases and J 8 bases; nucleotides not matched to a gene: 16. Germline loops: CDR1 LNHDA, CDR2 SQIVND (reference sequence). For the CDR3, the DNA is TGTGCCAGTAGGCCCAGACAGGGGGAAAGGGACGGGGGCTACACCTTC. Translated: CASRPRQGERDGGYTF. The whole variable domain, remainder taken from reference TRBV19 and TRBJ1-2, is DGGITQSPKYLFRKEGQNVTLSCEQNLNHDAMYWYRQDPGQGLRLIYYSQIVNDFQKGDIAEGYSVSREKKESFPLTVTSAQKNPTAFYLCASRPRQGERDGGYTFGSGTRLTVV.

This clone appeared once. The chain uses TRBV2 and TRBJ2-3, with TRBD2 identical over 9 bases. Germline values: CDR1 SNHLY, CDR2 FYNNEI. The CDR3 loop spans 15 amino acids. Trimming removed 4 bases from V and 5 bases from J; junction bases left unmatched: 7. CDR3 nucleotide sequence: TGTGCCAGCAGTGCGGTGGCTAGCGGGATAGATACGCAGTATTTT. This sequence encodes CASSAVASGIDTQYF.

This clone occurred a few times. The chain employs TRBV30 and TRBJ1-1, with D unclear. The V end was cut by 4 bases, the J end by 2 bases, with 11 bases between. The germline V gene has CDR1 GTSNPN and CDR2 SVGIG (reference sequence). The CDR3 covers 13 residues. Here the CDR3 reads CAWIRGGNTEAFF. DNA of the CDR3: TGTGCCTGGATCCGGGGAGGCAACACTGAAGCTTTCTTT. Full variable domain (outside the CDR3, taken from reference TRBV30 and TRBJ1-1): SQTIHQWPATLVQPVGSPLSLECTVEGTSNPNLYWYRQAAGRGLQLLFYSVGIGQISSEVPQNLSASRPQDRQFILSSKKLLLSDSGFYLCAWIRGGNTEAFFGQGTRLTVV.

This sequence joins TRBV7-3 and TRBJ1-6, with D possibly TRBD1 on 5 matching bases. Germline lookup yields CDR1 SGHTA and CDR2 FQGTGA. The length of the CDR3 is 15 residues. Trimming pared 5 bases from V and 6 bases from J, leaving 14 bases between. The DNA for the CDR3 is TGTGCCAGCAGCCTCATGGGGGGGACTAATTCACCCCTCCACTTT. This gives the protein CASSLMGGTNSPLHF.

This chain connects TRBV9 to TRBJ2-5; 10 positions agree with TRBD1. CDR1 and CDR2 (germline): SGDLS, YYNGEE. CDR3 length equals 17 residues. V was clipped by 4 bases and J by 2 bases; unmatched bases: 11. The CDR3 coding sequence is TGTGCCAGCAGCTTTACCCCGGGACAGGGGCAACAAGAGACCCAGTACTTC. Encoded protein: CASSFTPGQGQQETQYF.

The rearrangement uses TRBV6-1 and TRBJ1-2; no definite D call. Germline CDR1 reads MNHNS; CDR2 reads SASEGT. The V end was cut by 6 bases, the J end by 8 bases, with 13 bases between. This CDR3 is built from 12 residues. Here the CDR3 reads CASSGRARGYTF. Here the CDR3 DNA reads TGTGCCAGCAGCGGGAGAGCTAGAGGCTACACCTTC.

The rearrangement uses TRBV6-5 and TRBJ2-7, with D tentatively TRBD1 (5 bases). Trimming pared 3 bases from V and 5 bases from J, leaving 11 bases between. The germline CDR1 and CDR2 sequences are MNHEY and SVGAGI. CDR3 length: 13 amino acids. The CDR3: CASSYGAGNEQYF. The CDR3 DNA is TGTGCCAGCAGTTATGGGGCAGGGAACGAGCAGTACTTC.

The chain is built from TRBV2 and TRBJ2-3; D is undetermined. The V end was cut by 7 bases, the J end by 6 bases, with 5 bases between. The CDR3 totals 10 residues. The germline V gene has CDR1 SNHLY and CDR2 FYNNEI. For the CDR3, the DNA is TGTGCCAGCAATCCGGATACGCAGTATTTT. As protein: CASNPDTQYF.

The V and J genes are TRBV2 and TRBJ2-7; 7 bases line up with TRBD1. V shed 6 bases, J shed 4 bases, and the junction held 6 bases outside the gene matches. The V gene's germline CDR1 is SNHLY and CDR2 FYNNEI. The CDR3 contains 13 residues. The CDR3 DNA reads as TGTGCCAGCAGGCAGGGACAGACATACGAGCAGTACTTC. It codes for CASRQGQTYEQYF.

This chain uses TRBV18 with TRBJ2-7; possible D gene TRBD1, 6 bases. V lost 4 bases to trimming and J lost 6 bases, with 10 bases between them. The CDR3 is 12 amino acids. Germline V CDR1 and CDR2: KGHSH, LQKENI. Here the CDR3 DNA reads TGTGCCAGCTCACGGGACAAGGCCGAGCAGTACTTC. This codes for CASSRDKAEQYF.

The rearrangement links TRBV30 to TRBJ2-5; possibly TRBD2 for D (6 bases). Trimming left V 2 bases short and J 2 bases short, with 12 bases between. The CDR3 spans 14 residues. Per germline, CDR1 GTSNPN and CDR2 SVGIG (reference sequence). The chain's CDR3 is CAWSLSGLQETQYF. In DNA form, the CDR3 reads TGTGCCTGGAGTTTGAGCGGGCTACAAGAGACCCAGTACTTC.

This clone was recorded a few times. This sequence joins TRBV2 and TRBJ1-1; no clear D. The germline CDR1 and CDR2 sequences are SNHLY and FYNNEI. The CDR3 runs to 11 residues. Trimming left V 6 bases short and J 11 bases short, with 13 bases between. The CDR3 region is CASSQVGRAFF. The CDR3 nucleotides are TGTGCCAGCAGCCAGGTTGGTAGGGCTTTCTTT.

This clone was picked up one time. The chain couples TRBV6-1 to TRBJ2-7; a weak D match, TRBD1 (6 bases). Trimming shortened V by 6 bases and J by 5 bases, and 20 bases separated the two germline ends. CDR1 and CDR2 from the germline V gene are MNHNS and SASEGT. CDR3 length equals 15 residues. In DNA, the CDR3 is TGTGCCAGCAGCACACCGGACAGAGGACGGAACGAGCAGTACTTC. Amino acid sequence: CASSTPDRGRNEQYF.

This clone has only one observation. This rearrangement joins TRBV14 to TRBJ2-5; D perhaps matches TRBD1 (6 bases). CDR1 is SGHDN, CDR2 FVKESK, per germline. The CDR3 runs to 14 residues. The V end was cut by 4 bases, the J end by 5 bases, with 14 bases between. Here the CDR3 reads CASSLRGFGETQYF. CDR3 coding DNA: TGTGCCAGCAGCCTCAGGGGTTTTGGGGAGACCCAGTACTTC.

CDR3 nucleotide sequence: TGTGCCAGCAGCCCCCACAACACAGGGGGCACTGAAGCTTTCTTT. Its protein product is CASSPHNTGGTEAFF. The chain recombines TRBV7-9 with TRBJ1-1, with 8 bases that match TRBD1. The trim removed 5 bases at V and 4 bases at J, leaving 9 bases unmatched. The CDR3 sequence is 15 residues long. Per germline, CDR1 SEHNR and CDR2 FQNEAQ (reference sequence).

The chain employs TRBV11-3 and TRBJ1-6; tentative D call: TRBD1 (6 bases). Trimming shortened V by 5 bases and J by 7 bases, and 12 bases separated the two germline ends. The germline V gene has CDR1 SGHNT and CDR2 YENEEA. The CDR3 is 14 amino acids. This CDR3 reads CASSGMGANSPLHF. CDR3 DNA sequence: TGTGCCAGCAGCGGCATGGGGGCCAATTCACCCCTCCACTTT.